The source of this T cell receptor (beta chain) is a study of T cell responses to AZD1222 COVID-19 vaccine. Overall study results and limits: Seropositivity was recorded at baseline in only six AZD1222 recipients.

The V end lost 4 bases, the J end lost 2 bases, and 10 bases lay between the germline ends. The CDR3 runs to 13 residues. Germline V lookup: CDR1 SGHNT, CDR2 YYREEE (reference sequence). In the case of this clone: Its antigen is currently unknown.

Method: immunoSEQ multiplex PCR; TCRdb's copy keeps in-frame clones and lacks some. The sample includes fewer than 200,000 clones, about 92% of them seen just once. This TCR came from an adult in good health. V usage is TRBV5-4 and J usage is TRBJ2-7; D is perhaps TRBD1 or TRBD2 (5 bases each). The sequencing here drew on peripheral blood, taken on day 0 of MenACWY control vaccination. The CDR3 region has the DNA TGTGCCAGCAGCAAGGGACCTACCTACGAGCAGTACTTC. Translation gives CASSKGPTYEQYF.